The 17 T cell receptor beta chains in this list originate from one sample, sequenced in a study of blood T cell repertoires in COVID-19. This table comes from immunoSEQ multiplex PCR, and its TCRdb copy is limited to in-frame clones, with some not included. The sample has about 270,000 clones; more than 65% are singletons. Sequencing was done on a sample of peripheral blood. These receptors originate from a woman between 18 and 29 years old with acute or convalescent COVID-19.

The rearrangement uses TRBV11-2 and TRBJ1-5; a possible D gene is TRBD1 (6 bases). The CDR3 length is 16 residues. Germline CDR1 is SGHAT and CDR2 is FQNNGV. Trimming left V 0 bases short and J 3 bases short, with 12 bases between. CDR3 residues: CASSLDLDRLNQPQHF. The CDR3 DNA sequence: TGTGCCAGCAGCTTAGATCTTGACAGGCTCAATCAGCCCCAGCATTTT.

The rearrangement links TRBV4-3 to TRBJ2-1, with 9 bases fitting TRBD2. CDR1 LGHNA and CDR2 YSLEER come from the germline V gene. V was pared by 1 base and J by 7 bases, with 11 bases of the junction left unmatched. This CDR3 contains 17 residues. DNA of the CDR3: TGCGCCAGCAGCCAAGCAGGCGGGAGGGCCAACCGAAATGAGCAGTTCTTC. Translating it yields CASSQAGGRANRNEQFF.

J is TRBJ1-5 and V is TRBV4-3; maybe TRBD1 (6 bases). Trimming shortened V by 0 bases and J by 3 bases, and 9 bases separated the two germline ends. This CDR3 is built from 15 residues. Germline CDR1 is LGHNA and CDR2 is YSLEER. Here the CDR3 DNA reads TGCGCCAGCAGCCAAGACGGGGGGCCCAATCAGCCCCAGCATTTT. Amino acids: CASSQDGGPNQPQHF.

V is TRBV5-6 and J is TRBJ1-2; 7 nucleotides align to TRBD1. This CDR3 region has 15 residues. V was clipped by 2 bases and J by 6 bases; unmatched bases: 10. From germline, CDR1 is SGHDT and CDR2 YYEEEE. DNA for the CDR3: TGTGCCAGCAGCTTTCTCGGCAGGGGGTTAGATGGCTACACCTTC. This translates into CASSFLGRGLDGYTF.

This chain links TRBV7-2 with TRBJ1-6; 9 bases align to TRBD1. This CDR3 comprises 17 residues. Per the germline V gene, CDR1 is SGHTA and CDR2 is FQGNSA. Trimming at V came to 7 bases and at J to 6 bases, leaving 13 bases not matched to a gene. The CDR3 DNA reads as TGTGCCAGCACCCCGGGGACTGGGACAGGGCTTAATTCACCCCTCCACTTT. It specifies CASTPGTGTGLNSPLHF.

V is TRBV5-4 and J is TRBJ2-7; TRBD2 aligns across 7 bases. The length of the CDR3 is 15 residues. Germline V CDR1 and CDR2: SGHNT, YYREEE (reference sequence). Trimming removed 0 bases from V and 3 bases from J; junction bases left unmatched: 6. CDR3 DNA sequence: TGTGCCAGCAGCTTGGTTGGCGGGAGTAGCTACGAGCAGTACTTC. This translates into CASSLVGGSSYEQYF.

As to this clone: As the CDR3 is not closed by the conserved phenylalanine or tryptophan, this likely results from a read error. The limits of the CDR3 on the DNA are not certain, so only TCRdb's listed CDR3 is given. CDR3 loop: CASSPPHRNPEAL. V and J are TRBV18 and TRBJ1-2; TRBD1 is the table's D call, not checked against the DNA. From its first to its last residue, the CDR3 has 13 amino acids. The germline V gene encodes CDR1 KGHSH and CDR2 LQKENI.

This clone was seen only once. The chain has TRBV10-3 and TRBJ1-2, with D maybe TRBD1 (5 bases). This CDR3 is built from 15 residues. V was trimmed by 11 bases and J by 4 bases, leaving 23 bases between them. Germline values: CDR1 ENHRY, CDR2 SYGVKD. The CDR3 reads CAVKSTTEKFYGYTF. The CDR3 nucleotides read TGTGCCGTTAAAAGCACGACAGAGAAGTTCTATGGCTACACCTTC.

This chain links TRBV25-1 with TRBJ2-1, with TRBD2 matching over 7 bases. This CDR3 region has 16 residues. CDR1 is MGHDK, CDR2 SYGVNS, per germline. V dropped 5 bases and J dropped 4; count of bases not matched to a gene: 11. DNA of the CDR3: TGTGCCAGCAGTCGAGGCCTAGCGGAACAATACAATGAGCAGTTCTTC. Amino acid sequence: CASSRGLAEQYNEQFF.

The J gene is TRBJ1-5, the V gene TRBV6-5, with a weak D call TRBD1 (5 bases). In germline, CDR1 is MNHEY, CDR2 SVGAGI. CDR3 length: 14 residues. Trimming shortened V by 6 bases and J by 0 bases, and 9 bases separated the two germline ends. CDR3 nucleotides: TGTGCCAGCAGGGACATAAATAGCAATCAGCCCCAGCATTTT. Translated: CASRDINSNQPQHF.

This clone has more than one count but fewer than ten. The chain employs TRBV4-1 and TRBJ2-7, with 11 nucleotides matching TRBD2. Germline CDR1 is MGHRA and CDR2 is YSYEKL. This CDR3 has 15 amino acids. Trimming took 4 bases from V and 6 from J; bases not matched to a gene: 8. As DNA, the CDR3 is TGCGCCAGCAGCCCGGGACTAGCGGTAGCGCCCGAGCAGTACTTC. As protein: CASSPGLAVAPEQYF.

This sequence joins TRBV11-2 and TRBJ1-1; TRBD1 matches at 10 bases. The junction had 1 base not matched to a gene; V was cut back by 3 bases and J by 3 bases. The CDR3 totals 14 residues. Germline assignment: CDR1 SGHAT and CDR2 FQNNGV. The CDR3: CASSLGQGYTEAFF. In DNA form, the CDR3 reads TGTGCCAGCAGCTTGGGACAGGGGTACACTGAAGCTTTCTTT.

V and J are TRBV19 and TRBJ1-5, with 7 bases fitting TRBD1. Germline CDR1 reads LNHDA; CDR2 reads SQIVND (reference sequence). V dropped 2 bases and J dropped 3; count of bases not matched to a gene: 4. CDR3 length: 15 amino acids. The CDR3 DNA reads as TGTGCCAGTAGTATACAGGGGGAGAACAATCAGCCCCAGCATTTT. Translating it yields CASSIQGENNQPQHF.

This clone was recorded a few times. V usage is TRBV6-2 or TRBV6-3 and J usage is TRBJ1-5; 7 positions agree with TRBD1. Germline-derived CDR1 and CDR2 are MNHEY and SVGEGT. With V trimmed by 2 bases and J by 0 bases, 10 bases remained unmatched. This CDR3 contains 18 residues. The CDR3 DNA reads as TGTGCCAGCAGTTACCGGACAGGTGCGCTCTATAGCAATCAGCCCCAGCATTTT. As protein: CASSYRTGALYSNQPQHF.

The DNA for the CDR3 is TGTGCCAGCTCACCACTATTCGGGACAGCGAATACTCTTAACTATGGCTACACCTTC. It codes for CASSPLFGTANTLNYGYTF. V usage is TRBV18 and J usage is TRBJ1-2; 7 bases fit TRBD1. V was pared by 1 base and J by 1 base, with 15 bases of the junction left unmatched. The CDR3 runs 19 residues. Germline V gene data show CDR1 as KGHSH and CDR2 as LQKENI.

The chain carries TRBV11-2 and TRBJ2-7; the match to TRBD2 covers 11 bases. Germline loops: CDR1 SGHAT, CDR2 FQNNGV. The CDR3 totals 17 residues. After removal of 1 base from V and 1 base from J, the junction contained 6 bases not matched to a gene. The CDR3 DNA reads TGTGCCAGCAGCTTAGGCCTAGCGGGAGGATCATCCTACGAGCAGTACTTC. Translation gives CASSLGLAGGSSYEQYF.

The rearrangement uses TRBV9 and TRBJ1-3; D not certain. CDR3 length: 14 amino acids. Germline V gene sequence: CDR1 SGDLS, CDR2 YYNGEE. Trimming left V 0 bases short and J 8 bases short, with 12 bases between. In DNA, the CDR3 is TGTGCCAGCAGCGTAGTGCCTCACGGGGACACCATATATTTT. This sequence encodes CASSVVPHGDTIYF.